The next 10 T cell receptor beta chains were all read from a single sample in a study of shared clonotypes between healthy human individuals. Libraries were prepared by immunoSEQ multiplex PCR; TCRdb keeps only in-frame clonotypes and omits some of them. The table has around 480,000 clones, almost 80% seen once. Sequencing was carried out using PBMCs. All receptors come from a woman between 35 and 50 years old in good health. Some clones in this sample may be carry-over from other donors' samples.

The chain combines TRBV2 with TRBJ2-7, with D unresolved. There are 13 residues in the CDR3. Trimming shortened V by 8 bases and J by 0 bases, and 11 bases separated the two germline ends. CDR1 and CDR2 from the germline V gene are SNHLY and FYNNEI. Here the CDR3 DNA reads TGTGCCAGCTTGACCGCGAGCTCCTACGAGCAGTACTTC. Translated, it gives CASLTASSYEQYF. The full variable domain, completed using reference TRBV2 and TRBJ2-7, is EPEVTQTPSHQVTQMGQEVILRCVPISNHLYFYWYRQILGQKVEFLVSFYNNEISEKSEIFDDQFSVERPDGSNFTLKIRSTKLEDSAMYFCASLTASSYEQYFGPGTRLTVT.

V usage is TRBV5-4 and J usage is TRBJ2-3, with 11 bases that match TRBD2. J gave up 6 bases and V 2 bases, and 8 bases lay outside the gene matches. Germline-derived CDR1 and CDR2 are SGHNT and YYREEE (reference sequence). This CDR3 is 16 amino acids long. The CDR3 coding sequence is TGTGCCAGCAGCTTAGGCCTAGCGGGAGGTGTGGATACGCAGTATTTT. As protein: CASSLGLAGGVDTQYF. Full variable domain (missing parts from reference TRBV5-4 and TRBJ2-3): ETGVTQSPTHLIKTRGQQVTLRCSSQSGHNTVSWYQQALGQGPQFIFQYYREEENGRGNFPPRFSGLQFPNYSSELNVNALELDDSALYLCASSLGLAGGVDTQYFGPGTRLTVL.

The table lists this clone with a few counts. The CDR3 reads CASSPRGRRYTEAFF. CDR3 bases: TGTGCCAGCAGTCCTCGGGGCAGGCGCTACACTGAAGCTTTCTTT. This chain links TRBV27 with TRBJ1-1; perhaps TRBD1 as D (5 bases). The CDR3 length is 15 residues. Trimming stripped 5 bases from V and 3 bases from J, with 16 bases between. The germline V gene has CDR1 MNHEY and CDR2 SMNVEV (reference sequence).

The chain is built from TRBV4-2 and TRBJ2-7; the D is unclear. V lost 0 bases to trimming and J lost 0 bases, with 9 bases between them. From germline, CDR1 is LGHNA and CDR2 YNFKEQ. CDR3 length equals 15 residues. This CDR3 is CASSQDENYSYEQYF. Here the CDR3 DNA reads TGTGCCAGCAGCCAAGATGAGAATTACTCCTACGAGCAGTACTTC.

A remark on this clone: A far larger clone is one nucleotide away, so this likely arose from a read error. The same CDR3 also results from other DNA sequences found in this sample. V usage is TRBV4-2 and J usage is TRBJ1-2; possible D gene TRBD1, 5 bases. There are 15 residues in the CDR3. Trimming cost V 4 bases and J 4 bases, with 16 bases left between them. Germline V gene sequence: CDR1 LGHNA, CDR2 YNFKEQ. The CDR3 sequence is CASSPSGAESYGYTF. CDR3 nucleotide sequence: TGTGCCAGCAGCCCATCTGGGGCCGAGTCCTATGGCTACACCTTC.

The chain has TRBV28 and TRBJ1-1; no firm D call. V shed 2 bases and J shed 10 bases, with 14 bases lying between them. The CDR3 is 13 amino acids. Germline V gene sequence: CDR1 MDHEN, CDR2 SYDVKM. Here the CDR3 reads CASSLPSMVLAFF. The CDR3 bases are TGTGCCAGCAGTTTACCGTCGATGGTGTTAGCTTTCTTT.

The chain employs TRBV7-2 and TRBJ1-2, with 8 bases that match TRBD1. Unmatched junction bases numbered 4, after V lost 1 base and J lost 0 bases. CDR1 and CDR2 from the germline V gene are SGHTA and FQGNSA. The CDR3 runs 16 residues. The CDR3 DNA reads as TGTGCCAGCAGCTTAGGGGGGACAGGATCTAACTATGGCTACACCTTC. Protein sequence: CASSLGGTGSNYGYTF.

The chain has TRBV5-1 and TRBJ2-7, with 11 nucleotides matching TRBD2. After removal of 4 bases from V and 7 bases from J, the junction contained 10 bases not matched to a gene. Germline assignment: CDR1 SGHRS and CDR2 YFSETQ. This CDR3 region has 15 residues. The CDR3 protein is CASSPGTSGSREQYF. In DNA, the CDR3 is TGCGCCAGCAGCCCGGGAACTAGCGGGAGTAGGGAGCAGTACTTC.

The chain carries TRBV11-2 and TRBJ2-1; weak D call: TRBD1 (6 bases). Per the germline V gene, CDR1 is SGHAT and CDR2 is FQNNGV. Trimming shortened V by 5 bases and J by 6 bases, and 8 bases separated the two germline ends. CDR3 length: 12 amino acids. The CDR3 sequence is CASSQQGNEQFF. As DNA, the CDR3 is TGTGCCAGCAGCCAACAGGGCAATGAGCAGTTCTTC. Complete variable domain (other parts from reference TRBV11-2 and TRBJ2-1): EAGVAQSPRYKIIEKRQSVAFWCNPISGHATLYWYQQILGQGPKLLIQFQNNGVVDDSQLPKDRFSAERLKGVDSTLKIQPAKLEDSAVYLCASSQQGNEQFFGPGTRLTVL.

The chain joins TRBV5-1 to TRBJ2-1; 9 bases match TRBD2. This CDR3 spans 16 amino acids. V trimming: 2 bases; J trimming: 4 bases; junction bases outside the gene matches: 7. Germline CDR1 SGHRS, CDR2 YFSETQ. The CDR3 spells CASSLVPSGKYNEQFF. The CDR3 DNA reads TGCGCCAGCAGCTTAGTTCCTAGCGGGAAATACAATGAGCAGTTCTTC. Based on the CDR3 plus reference TRBV5-1 and TRBJ2-1, the full variable domain is KAGVTQTPRYLIKTRGQQVTLSCSPISGHRSVSWYQQTPGQGLQFLFEYFSETQRNKGNFPGRFSGRQFSNSRSEMNVSTLELGDSALYLCASSLVPSGKYNEQFFGPGTRLTVL.